This T cell receptor beta chain derives from a study of cytomegalovirus exposure and HLA in healthy donors. CDR1 is SGHDT and CDR2 is YYEEEE in the germline V gene. The V segment lost 4 bases and the J segment 0 bases; nucleotides outside the gene matches: 0. CDR3 length: 13 residues. In the PCR, 60 Vbeta and 13 Jbeta primers were used. Data came from immunoSEQ multiplex PCR; TCRdb stores just in-frame clones and leaves some out. The repertoire consists of some 160,000 clones, with roughly 82% occurring once and the leading ten covering roughly 0.5%. Sample: PBMCs. This TCR was sampled from a woman aged 45-65 years in good health and CMV-seronegative. The chain is built from TRBV5-6 and TRBJ1-1; 7 nucleotides line up with TRBD1. The CDR3 sequence is CASSGTVNTEAFF. CDR3 in DNA: TGTGCCAGCAGCGGGACAGTGAACACTGAAGCTTTCTTT.